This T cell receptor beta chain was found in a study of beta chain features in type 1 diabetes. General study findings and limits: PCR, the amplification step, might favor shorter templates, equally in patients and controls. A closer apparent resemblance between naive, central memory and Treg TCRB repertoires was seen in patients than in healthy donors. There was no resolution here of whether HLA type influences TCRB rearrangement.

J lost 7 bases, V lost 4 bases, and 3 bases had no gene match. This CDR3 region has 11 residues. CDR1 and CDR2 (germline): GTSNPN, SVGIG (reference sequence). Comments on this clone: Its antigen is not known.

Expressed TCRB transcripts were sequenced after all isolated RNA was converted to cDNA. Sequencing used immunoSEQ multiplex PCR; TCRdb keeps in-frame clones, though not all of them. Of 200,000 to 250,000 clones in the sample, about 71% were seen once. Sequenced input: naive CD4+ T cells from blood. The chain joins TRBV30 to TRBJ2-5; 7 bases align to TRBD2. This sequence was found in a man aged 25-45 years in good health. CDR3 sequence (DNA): TGTGCCTGGAACCGGGGGGTGACCCAGTACTTC. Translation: CAWNRGVTQYF.